Below, one T cell receptor (beta chain) is given with its context. Its target is unknown. The data were obtained in a study of radiotherapy plus CTLA-4 blockade in lung cancer. Study details: Among enrolled patients, under 20% responded and 31% achieved disease control. Study results and limitations: The best prediction of response reportedly came from early blood T cell clone dynamics, with interferon-beta.

CDR3 length: 15 residues. Germline V gene lookup returns CDR1 SGHNT and CDR2 YYREEE (reference sequence). V lost 1 base, J lost 4 bases, and 11 bases lay in between. CTLA-4 blockade with ipilimumab, together with focal radiation, was given to patients with chemo-refractory metastatic non-small-cell lung cancer. Sequencing used immunoSEQ multiplex PCR; TCRdb keeps in-frame clones, though not all of them. The table lists roughly 42,000 clones, 63% of them singletons. Sequenced here: peripheral blood, sampled from a patient treated with radiotherapy plus ipilimumab. The chain employs TRBV5-4 and TRBJ1-4; D remains unclear. This receptor was obtained from a human donor with non-small cell lung cancer who had a partial response to radiotherapy plus ipilimumab. CDR3 protein: CASSLRGGSNEKLFF. In nucleotides, the CDR3 is TGTGCCAGCAGCTTGCGGGGAGGGAGTAATGAAAAACTGTTTTTT.